The clone carrying this T cell receptor beta chain was detected a few times. Its antigen is unidentified. The CDR3 runs 13 residues. Germline CDR1 is SGHVS and CDR2 is FNYEAQ. Trimming took 5 bases from V and 6 from J, leaving 14 bases between them. This entry belongs to a study of T cell repertoires in cytomegalovirus infection. Study overall: Epitope selection comprised recently identified HLA-C-restricted CMV epitopes and well-studied HLA-B-restricted CMV epitopes. CMV infection and matching HLA type were both indicated by public TCR beta signatures.

MiXCR was run by TCRdb on the reads, yielding one entry per CDR3 protein. This sample has under 200,000 distinct CDR3 sequences, with about a fifth found just once. The receptor was derived from a human donor in good health (CMV status not recorded). Some clones in this sample may be carry-over from other donors' samples. Material: CD8+ T cells from cultured PBMCs, obtained from culture after CMV antigen stimulation. The chain combines TRBV7-6 with TRBJ2-7, with TRBD1 as a possible D gene (5 bases). The CDR3 bases are TGTGCCAGCAGCCCCCCGCTAAGGGGCGAGCAGTACTTC. It translates to CASSPPLRGEQYF.